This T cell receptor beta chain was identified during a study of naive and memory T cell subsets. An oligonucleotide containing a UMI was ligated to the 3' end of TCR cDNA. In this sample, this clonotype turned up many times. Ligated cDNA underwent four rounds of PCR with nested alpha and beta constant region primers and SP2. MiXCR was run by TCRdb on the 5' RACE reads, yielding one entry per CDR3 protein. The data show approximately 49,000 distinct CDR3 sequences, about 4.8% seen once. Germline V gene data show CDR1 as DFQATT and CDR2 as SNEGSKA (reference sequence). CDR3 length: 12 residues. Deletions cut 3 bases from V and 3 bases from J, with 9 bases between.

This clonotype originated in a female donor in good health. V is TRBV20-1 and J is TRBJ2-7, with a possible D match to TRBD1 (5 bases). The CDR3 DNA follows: TGCAGTGCTAGTGGGGCTGGCTACGAGCAGTACTTC. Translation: CSASGAGYEQYF.